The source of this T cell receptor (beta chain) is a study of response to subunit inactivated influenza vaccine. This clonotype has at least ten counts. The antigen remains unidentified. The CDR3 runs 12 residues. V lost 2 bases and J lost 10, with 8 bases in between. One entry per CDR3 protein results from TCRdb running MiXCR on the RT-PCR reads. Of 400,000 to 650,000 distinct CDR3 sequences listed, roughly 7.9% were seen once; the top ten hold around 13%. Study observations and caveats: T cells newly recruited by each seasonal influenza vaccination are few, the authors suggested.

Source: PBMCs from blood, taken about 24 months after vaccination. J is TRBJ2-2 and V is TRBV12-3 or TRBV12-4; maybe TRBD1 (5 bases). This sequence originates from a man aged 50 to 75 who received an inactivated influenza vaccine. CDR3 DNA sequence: TGTGCCAGCAGTTTATTGACAGCGGAGCTGTTTTTT. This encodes CASSLLTAELFF.